These T cell receptor beta chains were read from a single sample in a study of shared clonotypes between healthy human individuals. Sequencing was performed with immunoSEQ multiplex PCR; in TCRdb, only in-frame clones are kept and a portion is missing. This repertoire shows approximately 470,000 clones, about 84% found once; its top ten account for roughly 13%. Sequenced sample: PBMCs. The source is a woman between 40 and 55 years old in good health. Some clones in this sample may be carry-over from other donors' samples. The CDR3 runs from the conserved cysteine through the conserved F or W. Each record gives: V gene, clone size, D gene, J gene, CDR3 protein, CDR3 DNA. D genes are given only for firm matches. Clone size, where shown, is once, few, many, or a class for clones that have expanded.

V gene: TRBV27
clone size: -
D gene: -
J gene: TRBJ2-1
CDR3 protein: CASSLVPEAYNEQFF
CDR3 DNA: TGTGCCAGCAGCTTAGTTCCAGAGGCCTACAATGAGCAGTTCTTC

V gene: TRBV5-1
clone size: -
D gene: -
J gene: TRBJ1-1
CDR3 protein: CASSLAFGQNTEAFF
CDR3 DNA: TGCGCCAGCAGCTTGGCCTTTGGCCAGAACACTGAAGCTTTCTTT

V gene: TRBV10-3
clone size: -
D gene: TRBD1
J gene: TRBJ2-7
CDR3 protein: CAISDAQGIYEQYF
CDR3 DNA: TGTGCCATCAGTGACGCACAGGGGATCTACGAGCAGTACTTC

V gene: TRBV10-3
clone size: -
D gene: -
J gene: TRBJ2-1
CDR3 protein: CATTPSLQYNEQFF
CDR3 DNA: TGTGCCACCACGCCTAGCCTCCAGTACAATGAGCAGTTCTTC

V gene: TRBV7-9
clone size: -
D gene: TRBD1
J gene: TRBJ2-3
CDR3 protein: CASRKQGAGTDTQYF
CDR3 DNA: TGTGCCAGCAGAAAACAGGGGGCAGGCACAGATACGCAGTATTTT

V gene: TRBV27
clone size: -
D gene: -
J gene: TRBJ2-3
CDR3 protein: CASSLQGLRTDTQYF
CDR3 DNA: TGTGCCAGCAGTTTACAGGGATTGAGGACAGATACGCAGTATTTT

V gene: TRBV19
clone size: -
D gene: -
J gene: TRBJ1-1
CDR3 protein: CASSSIARDTEAFF
CDR3 DNA: TGTGCCAGTAGTTCGATCGCGAGAGACACTGAAGCTTTCTTT

V gene: TRBV19
clone size: once
D gene: -
J gene: TRBJ2-1
CDR3 protein: CASDGGSGEQFF
CDR3 DNA: TGTGCCAGTGATGGAGGATCAGGTGAGCAGTTCTTC

V gene: TRBV4-2
clone size: many
D gene: TRBD1
J gene: TRBJ1-2
CDR3 protein: CASSHWGTGGTYGYTF
CDR3 DNA: TGTGCCAGCAGCCACTGGGGGACAGGGGGGACCTATGGCTACACCTTC

V gene: TRBV11-2
clone size: -
D gene: -
J gene: TRBJ2-7
CDR3 protein: CASSKGVATYEQYF
CDR3 DNA: TGTGCCAGCAGCAAGGGGGTGGCAACCTACGAGCAGTACTTC

V gene: TRBV7-8
clone size: -
D gene: -
J gene: TRBJ2-7
CDR3 protein: CASSSAPRSEQYF
CDR3 DNA: TGTGCCAGCAGCTCCGCGCCAAGGAGCGAGCAGTACTTC

V gene: TRBV6-1
clone size: once
D gene: TRBD1
J gene: TRBJ1-4
CDR3 protein: CASTPRGDRFDGLFF
CDR3 DNA: TGTGCCAGCACCCCTCGAGGGGACAGGTTCGACGGGCTGTTTTTT

V gene: TRBV9
clone size: -
D gene: -
J gene: TRBJ2-2
CDR3 protein: CASSGRQWGTGELFF
CDR3 DNA: TGTGCCAGCAGCGGTCGACAGTGGGGTACCGGGGAGCTGTTTTTT

V gene: TRBV7-2
clone size: -
D gene: -
J gene: TRBJ2-5
CDR3 protein: CASNLEYRPGGFSEETQYF
CDR3 DNA: TGTGCCAGCAACCTTGAGTATCGCCCCGGGGGTTTCAGTGAAGAGACCCAGTACTTC

V gene: TRBV19
clone size: -
D gene: -
J gene: TRBJ2-6
CDR3 protein: CASSRAGLSGANVLTF
CDR3 DNA: TGTGCCAGTAGTCGAGCAGGCCTATCTGGGGCCAACGTCCTGACTTTC